In its sample, the clone carrying this TCR beta chain was seen many times. Its cognate antigen is unknown. TCRdb re-called the 5' RACE reads with MiXCR, one entry per CDR3 protein. This sample has about 16,000 distinct CDR3 sequences, with around 7.8% found just once. This sample was taken from a study of spatial heterogeneity in lung cancer. Study outcomes and limitations: Tumor mutation count correlated with how many alpha and beta TCRs expanded intratumorally.

Germline lookup yields CDR1 SGHNT and CDR2 YYREEE (reference sequence). Trimming cost V 4 bases and J 3 bases; bases outside gene matches: 4. There are 14 residues in the CDR3. Indicated time point: sample taken at primary tumor resection. The chain uses TRBV5-4 and TRBJ2-1, with 7 nucleotides matching TRBD1. This receptor was taken from a male donor with early-stage non-small cell lung cancer. The sample in question was lung tumor tissue, obtained at surgery. CDR3 coding DNA: TGTGCCAGCAGCGGGACAGTCCACTACAATGAGCAGTTCTTC. Amino acid sequence: CASSGTVHYNEQFF.